The present T cell receptor beta chain was sequenced within a study of blood T cell repertoires in COVID-19 (dated by TCRdb to the early 2020s). Some background on the complete study: Collaborator samples came from the United States, Italy and Spain and covered acute and convalescent phases of COVID-19. The repertoires were made available in a free public database intended to serve as a resource for research on the immune response to SARS-CoV-2. Samples were obtained from the ongoing ImmuneRACE study (first 160 participants) and from over a thousand subjects provided by 6 global collaborators. The material from the prospective study consisted of cDNA or gDNA derived from T cells, B-cell-depleted T cells, or PBMCs. Where HLA class I and class II types were available, the types were taken from metadata supplied by the sample provider, not from assay-based typing. A de-identified subject ID, COVID-19 status, age in years and sex were almost always included in the sample metadata. The dataset comprised deeply sampled blood TCRbeta repertoires from subjects exposed to, actively infected with, or recovered from COVID-19. The paper as a whole reports these results and caveats: The amount of clinical and demographic metadata varied by source and participant and was provided uncurated.

The immunoSEQ Assay, a bias-controlled multiplex PCR, was used to amplify TCRbeta CDR3 regions from genomic DNA. The study's processing was this. Within the assay, amplification of reference gene primers was used to estimate how many nucleated cells each sample contained. Sequence reads were collapsed and filtered to measure the absolute abundance of every unique TCRbeta CDR3 rearrangement. For each sample, productive Simpson clonality was calculated as the square root of Simpson's diversity index over productive rearrangements. TCRdb provides this immuneACCESS table in a form limited to in-frame rearrangements. Some clones are lacking; in checked studies, under half of them reflect an unresolved V gene, and why the rest are absent is not known. V and J calls plus clone size are reproduced from that table; the DNA served to infer D and trimming. Present in this sample are 100,000 or so clones, 84% of which were seen just once. Roughly 2.1% of the sample lies in the top ten.

The CDR3 measures 15 amino acids from cysteine to phenylalanine. This entry keeps only the CDR3 DNA: 45 bases, framed from base 1. Trimming at the junction amounts to 4 bases on V and 9 bases on J, and the germline ends lie 19 bases apart. CDR1 MGHRA and CDR2 YSYEKL are derived from the germline V gene. Collaborating institutions collected whole blood in K2EDTA tubes following their own protocols. For TCRbeta analysis, collaborator samples were shipped as frozen whole blood, as isolated PBMCs, or as DNA extracted from either sample type. Comment on this clone: Its antigen remains unidentified. No much larger clone is present one base from it, and per-base qualities are unavailable.

Recombination joined TRBV4-1 with TRBJ2-1; TRBD2 might be the D gene, on 6 matching bases. Sequenced input: peripheral blood. The TCR was taken from a man aged 70-80 years with active or convalescent COVID-19. The nucleotides are TGCGCCAGCAGCCCCTATAACGGAGCGGGCGGTGAGCAGTTCTTC. This gives the protein CASSPYNGAGGEQFF.